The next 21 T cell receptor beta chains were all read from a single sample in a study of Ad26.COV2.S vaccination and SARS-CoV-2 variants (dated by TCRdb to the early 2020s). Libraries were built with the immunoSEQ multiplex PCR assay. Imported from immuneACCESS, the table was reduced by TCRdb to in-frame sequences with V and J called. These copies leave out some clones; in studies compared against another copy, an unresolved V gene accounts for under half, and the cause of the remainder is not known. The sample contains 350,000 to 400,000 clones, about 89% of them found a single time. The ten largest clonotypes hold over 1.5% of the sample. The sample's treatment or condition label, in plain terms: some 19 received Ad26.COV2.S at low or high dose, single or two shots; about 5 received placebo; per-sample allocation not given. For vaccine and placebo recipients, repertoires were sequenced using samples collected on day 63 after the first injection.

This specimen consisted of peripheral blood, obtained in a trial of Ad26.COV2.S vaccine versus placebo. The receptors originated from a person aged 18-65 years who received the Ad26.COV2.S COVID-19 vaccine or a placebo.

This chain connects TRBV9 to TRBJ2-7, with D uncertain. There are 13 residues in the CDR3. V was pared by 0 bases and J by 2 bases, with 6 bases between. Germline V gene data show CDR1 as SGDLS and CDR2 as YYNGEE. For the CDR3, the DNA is TGTGCCAGCAGCGTAGGGAATACCTACGAGCAGTACTTC. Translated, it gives CASSVGNTYEQYF.

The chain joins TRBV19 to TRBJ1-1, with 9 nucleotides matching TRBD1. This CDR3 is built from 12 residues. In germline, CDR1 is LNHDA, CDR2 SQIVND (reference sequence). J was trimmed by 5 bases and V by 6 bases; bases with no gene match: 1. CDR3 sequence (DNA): TGTGCCAGTAGGACAGGGGGAACTGAAGCTTTCTTT. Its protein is CASRTGGTEAFF.

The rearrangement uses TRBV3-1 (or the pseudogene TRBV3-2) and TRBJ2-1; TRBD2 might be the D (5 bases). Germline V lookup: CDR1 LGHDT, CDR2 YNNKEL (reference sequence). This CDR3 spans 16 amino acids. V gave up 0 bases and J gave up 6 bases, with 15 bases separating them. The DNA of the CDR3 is TGTGCCAGCAGCCAAGATAGGACCAGTCGGGGCAATGAGCAGTTCTTC. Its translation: CASSQDRTSRGNEQFF.

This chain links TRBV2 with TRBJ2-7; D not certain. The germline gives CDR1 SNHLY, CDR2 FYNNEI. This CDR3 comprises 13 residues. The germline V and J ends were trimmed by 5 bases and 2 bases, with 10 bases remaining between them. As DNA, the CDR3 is TGTGCCAGCAGTAGGCAGGTAGCCTACGAGCAGTACTTC. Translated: CASSRQVAYEQYF. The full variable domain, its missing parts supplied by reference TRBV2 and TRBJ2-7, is EPEVTQTPSHQVTQMGQEVILRCVPISNHLYFYWYRQILGQKVEFLVSFYNNEISEKSEIFDDQFSVERPDGSNFTLKIRSTKLEDSAMYFCASSRQVAYEQYFGPGTRLTVT.

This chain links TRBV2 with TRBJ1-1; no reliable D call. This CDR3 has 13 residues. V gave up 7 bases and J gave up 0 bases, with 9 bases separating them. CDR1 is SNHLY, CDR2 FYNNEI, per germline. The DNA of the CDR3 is TGTGCCAGCATGGAGGAAATGAACACTGAAGCTTTCTTT. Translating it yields CASMEEMNTEAFF.

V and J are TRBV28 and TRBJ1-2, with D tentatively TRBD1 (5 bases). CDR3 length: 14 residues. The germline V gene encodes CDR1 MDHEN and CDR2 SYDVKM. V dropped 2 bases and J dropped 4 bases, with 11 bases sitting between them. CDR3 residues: CASSLPGKSYGYTF. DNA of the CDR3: TGTGCCAGCAGTTTACCAGGGAAGAGCTATGGCTACACCTTC.

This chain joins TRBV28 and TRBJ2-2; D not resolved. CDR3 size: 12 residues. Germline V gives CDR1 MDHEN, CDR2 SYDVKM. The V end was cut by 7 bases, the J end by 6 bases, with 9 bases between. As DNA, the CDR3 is TGTGCCAGCACCTGGATGGCCGGGGAGCTGTTTTTT. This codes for CASTWMAGELFF.

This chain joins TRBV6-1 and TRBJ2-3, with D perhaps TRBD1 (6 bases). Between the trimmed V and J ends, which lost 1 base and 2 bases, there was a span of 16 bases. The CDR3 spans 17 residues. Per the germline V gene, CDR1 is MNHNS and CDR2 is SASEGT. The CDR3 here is CASSEDLGGPPTDTQYF. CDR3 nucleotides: TGTGCCAGCAGTGAAGATCTAGGGGGTCCACCCACAGATACGCAGTATTTT.

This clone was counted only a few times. Here the CDR3 reads CSVGGPRTGTQETQYF. CDR3 sequence (DNA): TGCAGCGTTGGAGGCCCACGAACCGGGACGCAAGAGACCCAGTACTTC. V and J are TRBV29-1 and TRBJ2-5; the D call may be TRBD1 or TRBD2 (5 bases each). The CDR3 sequence is 16 residues long. Germline loops: CDR1 SQVTM, CDR2 ANQGSEA. V was pared by 4 bases and J by 2 bases, with 20 bases between.

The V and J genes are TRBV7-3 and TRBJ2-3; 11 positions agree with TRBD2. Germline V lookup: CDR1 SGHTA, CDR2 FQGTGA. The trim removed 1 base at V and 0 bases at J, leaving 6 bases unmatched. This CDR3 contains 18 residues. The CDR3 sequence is CASSLKGLAGGSTDTQYF. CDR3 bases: TGTGCCAGCAGCTTAAAGGGTCTAGCGGGAGGTAGCACAGATACGCAGTATTTT.

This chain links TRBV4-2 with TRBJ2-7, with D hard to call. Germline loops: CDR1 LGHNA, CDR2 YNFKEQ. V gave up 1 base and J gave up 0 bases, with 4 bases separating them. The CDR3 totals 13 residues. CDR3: CASSQGSSYEQYF. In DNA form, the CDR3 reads TGTGCCAGCAGCCAAGGGAGCTCCTACGAGCAGTACTTC.

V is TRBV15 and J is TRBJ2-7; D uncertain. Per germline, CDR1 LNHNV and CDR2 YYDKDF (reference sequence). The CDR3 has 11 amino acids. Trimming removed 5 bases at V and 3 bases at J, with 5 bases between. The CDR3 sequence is CATSEDYEQYF. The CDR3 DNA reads TGTGCCACCAGCGAGGACTACGAGCAGTACTTC.

This CDR3 reads CASSLLTRDTEAFF. Written as DNA, the CDR3 is TGTGCCAGCAGTTTATTGACACGGGACACTGAAGCTTTCTTT. The chain joins TRBV28 to TRBJ1-1; D gene unclear. Trimming took 1 base from V and 3 from J, leaving 9 bases between them. The CDR3 totals 14 residues. The V gene's germline CDR1 is MDHEN and CDR2 SYDVKM.

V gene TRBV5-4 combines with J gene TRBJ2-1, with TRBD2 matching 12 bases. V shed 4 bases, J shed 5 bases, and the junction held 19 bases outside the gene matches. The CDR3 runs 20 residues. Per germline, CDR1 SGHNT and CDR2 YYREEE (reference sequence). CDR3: CASSREGLAGLPKGDNEQFF. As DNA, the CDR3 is TGTGCCAGCAGCCGGGAGGGACTAGCGGGTCTCCCCAAAGGAGACAATGAGCAGTTCTTC.

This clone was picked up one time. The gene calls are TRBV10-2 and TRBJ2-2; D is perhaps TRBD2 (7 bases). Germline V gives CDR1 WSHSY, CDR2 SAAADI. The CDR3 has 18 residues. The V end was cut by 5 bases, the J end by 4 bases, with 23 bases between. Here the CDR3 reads CASSHFRRGGEGTGELFF. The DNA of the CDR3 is TGCGCCAGCAGTCACTTCCGTAGGGGGGGAGAGGGCACCGGGGAGCTGTTTTTT.

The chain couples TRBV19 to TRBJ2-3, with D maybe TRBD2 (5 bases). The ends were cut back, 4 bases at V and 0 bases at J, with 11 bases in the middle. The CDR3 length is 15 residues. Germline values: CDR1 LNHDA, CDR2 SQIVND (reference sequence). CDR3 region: CASSTRRGSTDTQYF. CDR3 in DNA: TGTGCCAGTAGTACCAGACGCGGGAGCACAGATACGCAGTATTTT. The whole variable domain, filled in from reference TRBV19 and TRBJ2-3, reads DGGITQSPKYLFRKEGQNVTLSCEQNLNHDAMYWYRQDPGQGLRLIYYSQIVNDFQKGDIAEGYSVSREKKESFPLTVTSAQKNPTAFYLCASSTRRGSTDTQYFGPGTRLTVL.

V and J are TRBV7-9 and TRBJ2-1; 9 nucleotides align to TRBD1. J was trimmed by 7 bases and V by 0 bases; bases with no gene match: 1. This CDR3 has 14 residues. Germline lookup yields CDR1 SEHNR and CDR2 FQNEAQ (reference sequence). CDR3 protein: CASSLAGQGNEQFF. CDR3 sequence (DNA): TGTGCCAGCAGCTTAGCGGGACAGGGAAATGAGCAGTTCTTC. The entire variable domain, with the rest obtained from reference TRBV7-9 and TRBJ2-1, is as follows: DTGVSQNPRHKITKRGQNVTFRCDPISEHNRLYWYRQTLGQGPEFLTYFQNEAQLEKSRLLSDRFSAERPKGSFSTLEIQRTEQGDSAMYLCASSLAGQGNEQFFGPGTRLTVL.

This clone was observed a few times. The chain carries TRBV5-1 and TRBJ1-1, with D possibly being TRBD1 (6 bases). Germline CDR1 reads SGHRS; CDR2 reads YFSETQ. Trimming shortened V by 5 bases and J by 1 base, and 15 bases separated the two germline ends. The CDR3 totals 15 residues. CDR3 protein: CASSQGGARNTEAFF. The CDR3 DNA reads TGCGCCAGCAGTCAAGGGGGAGCAAGGAACACTGAAGCTTTCTTT.

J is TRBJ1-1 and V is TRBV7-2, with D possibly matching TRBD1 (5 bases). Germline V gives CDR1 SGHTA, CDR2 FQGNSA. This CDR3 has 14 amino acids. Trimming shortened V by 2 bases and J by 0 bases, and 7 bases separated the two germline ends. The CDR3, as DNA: TGTGCCAGCAGCTTACAGGGTTTGAACACTGAAGCTTTCTTT. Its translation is CASSLQGLNTEAFF.

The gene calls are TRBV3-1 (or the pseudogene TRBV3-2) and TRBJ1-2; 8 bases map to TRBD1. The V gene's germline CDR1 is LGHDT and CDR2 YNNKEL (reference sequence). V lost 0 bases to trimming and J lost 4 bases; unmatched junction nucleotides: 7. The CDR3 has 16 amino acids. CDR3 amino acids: CASSQEGTGGPYGYTF. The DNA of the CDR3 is TGTGCCAGCAGCCAAGAGGGAACAGGGGGGCCCTATGGCTACACCTTC.

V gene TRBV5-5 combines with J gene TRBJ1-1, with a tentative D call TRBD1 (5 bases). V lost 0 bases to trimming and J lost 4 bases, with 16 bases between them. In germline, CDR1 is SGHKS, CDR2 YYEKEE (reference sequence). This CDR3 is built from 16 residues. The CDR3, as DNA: TGTGCCAGCAGCTTGGTTGGGGGGAGTGTGGGCACTGAAGCTTTCTTT. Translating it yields CASSLVGGSVGTEAFF.